The clone carrying this T cell receptor (beta chain) occurred a few times. Other nucleotide sequences from this sample produce the same CDR3. The data stem from a study of blood T cell repertoires in COVID-19. Germline V gene data show CDR1 as KGHSH and CDR2 as LQKENI. V lost 5 bases and J lost 0, with 7 bases in between. The CDR3 sequence is 13 residues long. Measured with immunoSEQ multiplex PCR; TCRdb has only the in-frame clones, and not every one. Seen here are 250,000 or so clones, around 88% observed once, and the top ten hold over 1.2%. The sequence was obtained from a man aged 80 or over with acute or convalescent COVID-19. The rearrangement links TRBV18 to TRBJ1-1; unclear D gene. The sequenced sample consisted of peripheral blood. The CDR3 DNA sequence: TGTGCCAGCTCAGGAGGGTTGAACACTGAAGCTTTCTTT. Translating gives CASSGGLNTEAFF.